One sample yielded the 18 T cell receptor beta chains listed below, sequenced in a study of cytomegalovirus exposure and HLA in healthy donors. Here immunoSEQ multiplex PCR was the method, and the copy in TCRdb shows in-frame clones only, minus some. Of about 140,000 clones in the sample, about 90% were seen once. Sample: PBMCs. Every receptor here comes from a man between 18 and 35 years old in good health and CMV-seronegative.

J is TRBJ2-3 and V is TRBV9; D is perhaps TRBD2 (7 bases). The germline gives CDR1 SGDLS, CDR2 YYNGEE. V gave up 0 bases and J gave up 5 bases, with 16 bases separating them. This CDR3 contains 16 residues. This CDR3 is CASSVAAGAPGDTQYF. The CDR3 nucleotides are TGTGCCAGCAGCGTAGCGGCGGGGGCCCCGGGAGATACGCAGTATTTT.

This chain connects TRBV14 to TRBJ2-3; a weak D match, TRBD2 (6 bases). Germline loops: CDR1 SGHDN, CDR2 FVKESK. This CDR3 spans 16 amino acids. Trimming took 2 bases from V and 4 from J, leaving 16 bases between them. Here the CDR3 reads CASSQRQGLPPDTQYF. Written as DNA, the CDR3 is TGTGCCAGCAGCCAACGGCAGGGACTTCCTCCAGATACGCAGTATTTT.

The chain uses TRBV28 and TRBJ2-1; D might be TRBD2 (6 bases). The CDR3 has 12 residues. V was cut by 7 bases and J by 8 bases, with 12 bases left in between. Looked up from germline, CDR1 is MDHEN and CDR2 is SYDVKM. As DNA, the CDR3 is TGTGCCAGCACTATTCGGGGGTATGAGCAGTTCTTC. It translates to CASTIRGYEQFF.

V is TRBV7-6 and J is TRBJ2-7, with TRBD1 matching 9 bases. Germline CDR1 reads SGHVS; CDR2 reads FNYEAQ. V lost 5 bases, J lost 4 bases, and 9 bases stayed unmatched. CDR3 length: 15 amino acids. Here the CDR3 DNA reads TGTGCCAGCAGCCTGAACAGGGGGCGGATATACGAGCAGTACTTC. It is translated as CASSLNRGRIYEQYF.

The chain links TRBV5-4 to TRBJ1-3; D call uncertain. Trimming shortened V by 4 bases and J by 3 bases, and 14 bases separated the two germline ends. The CDR3 length is 15 residues. CDR1 and CDR2 from the germline V gene are SGHNT and YYREEE (reference sequence). The CDR3 sequence: CASSGGREFGNTIYF. The CDR3 region has the DNA TGTGCCAGCAGCGGCGGTAGAGAGTTTGGAAACACCATATATTTT.

The rearrangement joins TRBV12-2 to TRBJ2-7; the table's TRBD2 call for D was not verified on the DNA. TRBV12-2 is tagged as a pseudogene. The CDR3 is 17 residues long. The chain's CDR3 is CASRPPEASLHSYEQYF. The CDR3 bases are TGTGCAAGTCGCCCGCCCGAGGCATCTCTGCACTCCTACGAGCAGTACTTC.

This chain connects TRBV2 to TRBJ1-2; D is unresolved. This CDR3 is 12 amino acids long. The germline V gene encodes CDR1 SNHLY and CDR2 FYNNEI. Deletions cut 11 bases from V and 4 bases from J, with 14 bases between. The chain's CDR3 is CASRQDIYGYTF. The CDR3 bases are TGTGCCTCACGCCAGGATATCTATGGCTACACCTTC.

The chain joins TRBV6-6 to TRBJ2-2; D remains ambiguous. This CDR3 comprises 12 residues. Germline loops: CDR1 MNHNY, CDR2 SVGAGI (reference sequence). V was pared by 7 bases and J by 2 bases, with 5 bases between. The CDR3 loop is CASTVNTGELFF. CDR3 bases: TGTGCCAGCACCGTCAACACCGGGGAGCTGTTTTTT.

This clone was counted between two and nine times. V usage is TRBV2 and J usage is TRBJ1-3; the match to TRBD1 covers 7 bases. Germline V gene data show CDR1 as SNHLY and CDR2 as FYNNEI. This CDR3 is built from 15 residues. J was trimmed by 4 bases and V by 2 bases; bases with no gene match: 5. The CDR3: CASSEQGVGGNTIYF. DNA for the CDR3: TGTGCCAGCAGTGAACAGGGGGTGGGAGGAAACACCATATATTTT.

This rearrangement joins TRBV6-1 to TRBJ1-5; 12 nucleotides align to TRBD1. V shed 8 bases and J 6 bases; nucleotides not matched to a gene: 8. Germline V gene data show CDR1 as MNHNS and CDR2 as SASEGT. The CDR3 totals 15 residues. The CDR3 DNA reads TGTGCCAGCCTCCCGGGACAGGGGGCGAGTCAGCCCCAGCATTTT. Residues: CASLPGQGASQPQHF.

This chain uses TRBV5-1 with TRBJ2-5, with 8 bases lining up with TRBD1. V shed 0 bases, J shed 4 bases, and the junction held 8 bases outside the gene matches. The CDR3 has 16 residues. Germline V gives CDR1 SGHRS, CDR2 YFSETQ. The CDR3: CASSLGRQGLGETQYF. CDR3 DNA: TGCGCCAGCAGCTTGGGCCGACAGGGGCTCGGAGAGACCCAGTACTTC.

V is TRBV19 and J is TRBJ2-5; 10 bases match TRBD1. J was trimmed by 3 bases and V by 3 bases; bases with no gene match: 4. CDR3 length: 15 residues. CDR1 is LNHDA and CDR2 is SQIVND in the germline V gene (reference sequence). The CDR3 DNA follows: TGTGCCAGTAGTATCATGGGGACAGGGGAAGAGACCCAGTACTTC. The encoded protein is CASSIMGTGEETQYF. The whole variable domain, remainder taken from reference TRBV19 and TRBJ2-5, is DGGITQSPKYLFRKEGQNVTLSCEQNLNHDAMYWYRQDPGQGLRLIYYSQIVNDFQKGDIAEGYSVSREKKESFPLTVTSAQKNPTAFYLCASSIMGTGEETQYFGPGTRLLVL.

The V gene is TRBV9, the J gene TRBJ1-2; 11 bases match TRBD1. Germline V gene lookup returns CDR1 SGDLS and CDR2 YYNGEE. This CDR3 has 14 residues. The V segment lost 3 bases and the J segment 7 bases; nucleotides outside the gene matches: 5. CDR3 DNA sequence: TGTGCCAGCAGCGCCTCCGGGACAGGGGGTGGCTACACCTTC. Its protein is CASSASGTGGGYTF.

This clone occurred once. The chain joins TRBV4-1 to TRBJ2-7; TRBD2 matches at 8 bases. The trim removed 1 base at V and 2 bases at J, leaving 10 bases unmatched. The CDR3 loop spans 17 amino acids. Per the germline V gene, CDR1 is MGHRA and CDR2 is YSYEKL. The CDR3 DNA reads as TGCGCCAGCAGCCAAGGGGCAGTGGGAGCGGGGGCCTACGAGCAGTACTTC. Its translation: CASSQGAVGAGAYEQYF.

This clone was counted many times. J is TRBJ2-2 and V is TRBV2; 10 bases align to TRBD2. Germline V lookup: CDR1 SNHLY, CDR2 FYNNEI. The CDR3 consists of 16 residues. V lost 5 bases and J lost 0; bases outside the gene matches: 3. CDR3 amino acids: CASSWSGGANTGELFF. CDR3 nucleotide sequence: TGTGCCAGCAGTTGGAGCGGGGGGGCGAACACCGGGGAGCTGTTTTTT.

V usage is TRBV6-1 and J usage is TRBJ1-4; no clear D gene. The V gene lost 3 bases and the J gene lost 8 bases, with 10 bases spanning the gap. The CDR3 is 13 residues long. Looked up from germline, CDR1 is MNHNS and CDR2 is SASEGT. The DNA of the CDR3 is TGTGCCAGCAGTGAGAGGGAAGGAGAAAAACTGTTTTTT. Its protein product is CASSEREGEKLFF.

The chain recombines TRBV29-1 with TRBJ2-5; D call uncertain. This CDR3 comprises 13 residues. V lost 2 bases and J lost 2, with 9 bases in between. The germline gives CDR1 SQVTM, CDR2 ANQGSEA. In DNA, the CDR3 is TGCAGCGTTGAAAAGTCAGATCAAGAGACCCAGTACTTC. Translation gives CSVEKSDQETQYF.

This clone was observed a handful of times. V usage is TRBV9 and J usage is TRBJ1-5; a weak D match, TRBD1 (6 bases). CDR3 length: 15 amino acids. V was clipped by 4 bases and J by 5 bases, with 16 bases between them. Germline assignment: CDR1 SGDLS and CDR2 YYNGEE. CDR3 region: CASSTTPTGDQPQHF. Written as DNA, the CDR3 is TGTGCCAGCAGCACGACGCCGACAGGAGATCAGCCCCAGCATTTT.